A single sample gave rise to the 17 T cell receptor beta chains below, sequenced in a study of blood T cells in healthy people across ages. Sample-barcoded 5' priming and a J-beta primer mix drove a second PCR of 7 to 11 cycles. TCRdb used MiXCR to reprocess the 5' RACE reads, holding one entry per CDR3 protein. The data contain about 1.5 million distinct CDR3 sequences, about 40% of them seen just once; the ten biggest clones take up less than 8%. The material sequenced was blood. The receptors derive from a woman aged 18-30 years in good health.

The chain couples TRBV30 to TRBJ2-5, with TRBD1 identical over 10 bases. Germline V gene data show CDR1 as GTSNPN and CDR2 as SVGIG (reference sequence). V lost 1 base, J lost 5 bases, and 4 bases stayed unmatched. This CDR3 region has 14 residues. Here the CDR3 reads CAWSADRGTETQYF. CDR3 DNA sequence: TGTGCCTGGAGTGCGGACAGGGGGACCGAGACCCAGTACTTC.

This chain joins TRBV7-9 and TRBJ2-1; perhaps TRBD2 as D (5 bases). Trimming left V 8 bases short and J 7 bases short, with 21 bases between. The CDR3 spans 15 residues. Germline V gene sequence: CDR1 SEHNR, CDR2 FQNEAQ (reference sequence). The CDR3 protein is CASAPEGRFKNEQFF. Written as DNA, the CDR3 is TGTGCCAGCGCGCCTGAGGGAAGGTTTAAGAATGAGCAGTTCTTC.

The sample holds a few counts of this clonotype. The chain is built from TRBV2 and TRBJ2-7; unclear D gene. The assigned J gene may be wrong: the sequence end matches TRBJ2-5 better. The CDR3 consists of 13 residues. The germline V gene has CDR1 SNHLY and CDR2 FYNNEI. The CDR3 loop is CASSEEGGETQYF. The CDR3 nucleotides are TGTGCCAGCAGTGAAGAGGGTGGAGAGACCCAGTACTTC.

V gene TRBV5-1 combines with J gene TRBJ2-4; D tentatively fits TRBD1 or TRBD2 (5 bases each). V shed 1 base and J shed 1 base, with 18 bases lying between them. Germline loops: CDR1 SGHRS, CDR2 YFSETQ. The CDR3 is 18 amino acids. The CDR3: CASSLKKGSDSAKNIQYF. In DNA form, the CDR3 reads TGCGCCAGCAGCTTGAAGAAGGGGAGTGATAGCGCCAAAAACATTCAGTACTTC.

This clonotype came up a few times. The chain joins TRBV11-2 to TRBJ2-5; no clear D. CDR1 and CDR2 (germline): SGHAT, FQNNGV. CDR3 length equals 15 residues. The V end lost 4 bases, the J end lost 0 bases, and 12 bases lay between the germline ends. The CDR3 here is CASSSTVGNQETQYF. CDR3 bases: TGTGCCAGCAGCTCAACGGTGGGGAACCAAGAGACCCAGTACTTC.

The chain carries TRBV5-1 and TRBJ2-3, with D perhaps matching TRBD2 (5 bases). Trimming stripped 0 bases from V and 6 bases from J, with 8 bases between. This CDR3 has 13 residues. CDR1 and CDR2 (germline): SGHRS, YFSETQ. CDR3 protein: CASSLGWEDTQYF. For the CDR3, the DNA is TGCGCCAGCAGCTTGGGATGGGAGGATACGCAGTATTTT.

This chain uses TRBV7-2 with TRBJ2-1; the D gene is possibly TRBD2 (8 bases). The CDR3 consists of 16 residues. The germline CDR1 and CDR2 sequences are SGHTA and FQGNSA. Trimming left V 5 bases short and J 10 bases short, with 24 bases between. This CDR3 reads CASSPPGLALTGEQFF. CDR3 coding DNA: TGTGCCAGCAGCCCCCCTGGACTAGCCCTGACAGGGGAGCAGTTCTTC.

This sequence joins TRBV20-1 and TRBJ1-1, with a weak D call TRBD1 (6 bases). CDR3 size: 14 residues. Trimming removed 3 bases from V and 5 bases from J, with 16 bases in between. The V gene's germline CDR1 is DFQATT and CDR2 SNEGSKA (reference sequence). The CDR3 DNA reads TGCAGTGCTAGCACGACAGGTTTATATACTGAAGCTTTCTTT. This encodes CSASTTGLYTEAFF.

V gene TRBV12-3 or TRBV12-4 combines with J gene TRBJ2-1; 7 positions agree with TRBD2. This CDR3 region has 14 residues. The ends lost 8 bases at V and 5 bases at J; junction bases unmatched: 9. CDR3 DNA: TGTGCCAGCCTGGGGGGGAGGGCCGACAATGAGCAGTTCTTC. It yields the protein CASLGGRADNEQFF.

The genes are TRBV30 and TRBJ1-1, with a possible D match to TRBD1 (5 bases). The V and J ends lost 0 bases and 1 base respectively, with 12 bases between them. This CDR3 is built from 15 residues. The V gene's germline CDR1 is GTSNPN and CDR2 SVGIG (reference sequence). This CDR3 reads CAWSVNDRWNTEAFF. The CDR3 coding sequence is TGTGCCTGGAGTGTTAATGACAGATGGAACACTGAAGCTTTCTTT.

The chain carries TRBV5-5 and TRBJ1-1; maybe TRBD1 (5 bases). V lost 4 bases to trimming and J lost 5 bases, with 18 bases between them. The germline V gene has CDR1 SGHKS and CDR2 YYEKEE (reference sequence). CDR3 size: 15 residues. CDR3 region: CASSRSGGGETEAFF. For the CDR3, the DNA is TGTGCCAGCAGCCGCTCCGGCGGGGGGGAAACTGAAGCTTTCTTT.

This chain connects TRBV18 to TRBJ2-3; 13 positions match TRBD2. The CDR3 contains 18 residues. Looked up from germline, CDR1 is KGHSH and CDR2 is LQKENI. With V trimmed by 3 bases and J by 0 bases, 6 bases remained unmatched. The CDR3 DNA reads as TGTGCCAGCTCACCTCTCGGGACTAGCGGGACTAGCACAGATACGCAGTATTTT. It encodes CASSPLGTSGTSTDTQYF.

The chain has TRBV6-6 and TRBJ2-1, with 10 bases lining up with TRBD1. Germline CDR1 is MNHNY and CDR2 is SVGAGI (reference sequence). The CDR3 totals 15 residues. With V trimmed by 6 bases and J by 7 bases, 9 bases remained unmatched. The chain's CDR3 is CASRLPGQGRNEQFF. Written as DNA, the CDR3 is TGTGCCAGCAGACTACCGGGACAGGGGAGGAATGAGCAGTTCTTC.

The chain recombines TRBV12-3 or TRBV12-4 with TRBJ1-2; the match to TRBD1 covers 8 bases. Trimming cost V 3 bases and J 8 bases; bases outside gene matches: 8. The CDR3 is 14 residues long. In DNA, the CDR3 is TGTGCCAGCAGTTTGAGACAGGGGATGGGGGGCTACACCTTC. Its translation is CASSLRQGMGGYTF.

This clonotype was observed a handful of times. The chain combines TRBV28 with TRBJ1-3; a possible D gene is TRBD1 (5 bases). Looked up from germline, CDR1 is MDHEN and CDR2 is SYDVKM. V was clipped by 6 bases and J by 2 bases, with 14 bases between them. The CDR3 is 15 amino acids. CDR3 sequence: CASSHGSGPGNTIYF. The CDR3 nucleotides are TGTGCCAGCAGCCACGGGTCGGGGCCTGGAAACACCATATATTTT.

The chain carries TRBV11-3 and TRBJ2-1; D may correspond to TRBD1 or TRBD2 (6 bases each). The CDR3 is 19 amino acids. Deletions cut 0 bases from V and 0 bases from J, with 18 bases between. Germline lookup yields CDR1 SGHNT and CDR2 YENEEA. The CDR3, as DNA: TGTGCCAGCAGCTTAGATCAGGTGGGGGGCAAAAGCTCCTACAATGAGCAGTTCTTC. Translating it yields CASSLDQVGGKSSYNEQFF.

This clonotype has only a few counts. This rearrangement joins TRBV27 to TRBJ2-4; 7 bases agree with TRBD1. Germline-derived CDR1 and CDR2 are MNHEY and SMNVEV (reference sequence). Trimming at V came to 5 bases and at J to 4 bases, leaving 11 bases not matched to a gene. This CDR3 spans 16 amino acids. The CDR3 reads CASSPGRGGEKNIQYF. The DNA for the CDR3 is TGTGCCAGCAGTCCGGGGAGAGGGGGCGAGAAAAACATTCAGTACTTC.